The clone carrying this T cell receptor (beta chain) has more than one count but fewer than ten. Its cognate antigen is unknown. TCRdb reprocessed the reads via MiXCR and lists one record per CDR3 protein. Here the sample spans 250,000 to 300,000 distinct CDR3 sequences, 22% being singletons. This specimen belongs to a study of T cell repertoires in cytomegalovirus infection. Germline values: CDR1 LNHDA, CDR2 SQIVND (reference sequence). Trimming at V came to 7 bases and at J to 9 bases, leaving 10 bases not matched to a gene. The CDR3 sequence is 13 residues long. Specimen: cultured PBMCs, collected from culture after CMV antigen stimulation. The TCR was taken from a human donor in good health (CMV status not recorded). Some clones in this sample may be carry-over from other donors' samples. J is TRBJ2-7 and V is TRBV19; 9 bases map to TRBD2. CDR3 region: CASTSLSGRTQYF. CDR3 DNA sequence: TGTGCCAGTACATCCCTCAGCGGGAGGACGCAGTACTTC.